The present TCR beta chain was sequenced within a study of T cell changes during pregnancy in multiple sclerosis. The assay was immunoSEQ multiplex PCR, and TCRdb's table has in-frame clones only and misses some. The profile shows 40,000 to 45,000 clones, less than 95% of them singletons. Germline assignment: CDR1 SGHTA and CDR2 FQGTGA. The CDR3 sequence is 13 residues long. Trimming pared 8 bases from V and 1 base from J, leaving 11 bases between. This sequence originates from a female donor with multiple sclerosis, enrolled in a pregnancy study. V gene TRBV7-3 combines with J gene TRBJ1-1, with D possibly matching TRBD1 (5 bases). The input for sequencing was peripheral blood, taken in the third trimester of pregnancy. CDR3 in amino acids: CASSPGGNTEAFF. CDR3 in DNA: TGTGCCAGCTCTCCGGGGGGGAACACTGAAGCTTTCTTT.